The 29 T cell receptor beta chains given below trace back to one sample, sequenced in a study of T cells in Graves' hyperthyroidism and ophthalmopathy. Amplified regions were TCR beta CDR3 sequences from RNA transcripts. In the first-round RT-PCR of the TCR CDR3, the HTBI primer set was used. From the multiplex PCR reads, TCRdb called clonotypes with MiXCR, one entry per CDR3 protein. The repertoire consists of roughly 660,000 distinct CDR3 sequences, with 17% occurring once and the leading ten covering less than 20%. Sequencing used blood. These receptors all come from a man over 45 with Graves' hyperthyroidism.

This clonotype has ten or more counts. This sequence joins TRBV7-2 and TRBJ2-5; TRBD2 matches 7 bases. CDR1 and CDR2 (germline): SGHTA, FQGNSA. The V segment lost 4 bases and the J segment 0 bases; nucleotides outside the gene matches: 8. The CDR3 has 16 amino acids. The CDR3 here is CASSWGLAENQETQYF. The DNA for the CDR3 is TGTGCCAGCAGCTGGGGCCTAGCGGAGAACCAAGAGACCCAGTACTTC.

This clonotype was seen at least ten times. J is TRBJ2-3 and V is TRBV10-3, with a possible D match to TRBD1 (6 bases). Trimming removed 5 bases at V and 0 bases at J, with 15 bases between. The CDR3 runs to 16 residues. The V gene's germline CDR1 is ENHRY and CDR2 SYGVKD. The CDR3 is CAISTGTRSSTDTQYF. DNA of the CDR3: TGTGCCATCAGTACCGGGACAAGATCTAGCACAGATACGCAGTATTTT.

V usage is TRBV2 and J usage is TRBJ1-1, with D possibly being TRBD1 (6 bases). CDR3 size: 14 residues. V was pared by 6 bases and J by 3 bases, with 14 bases between. CDR1 is SNHLY and CDR2 is FYNNEI in the germline V gene. Here the CDR3 reads CASRQDSRYTEAFF. CDR3 DNA: TGTGCCAGCAGGCAGGACAGTAGGTACACTGAAGCTTTCTTT.

This clonotype has a count of ten or more. This chain connects TRBV6-1 to TRBJ1-5; no reliable D call. This CDR3 has 15 amino acids. Germline-derived CDR1 and CDR2 are MNHNS and SASEGT. The V end was cut by 2 bases, the J end by 1 base, with 9 bases between. CDR3 in DNA: TGTGCCAGCAGTGAATTCGAGGGCAGCAATCAGCCCCAGCATTTT. This encodes CASSEFEGSNQPQHF.

The chain links TRBV20-1 to TRBJ2-2; 8 nucleotides align to TRBD1. This CDR3 is 16 amino acids long. After removal of 1 base from V and 4 bases from J, the junction contained 8 bases not matched to a gene. Per the germline V gene, CDR1 is DFQATT and CDR2 is SNEGSKA (reference sequence). The CDR3 loop is CSARVPPGGPTGELFF. The CDR3 DNA sequence: TGCAGTGCTAGAGTACCCCCAGGGGGCCCCACCGGGGAGCTGTTTTTT.

This clonotype was seen many times. This chain connects TRBV28 to TRBJ2-3; possible D gene TRBD2, 6 bases. CDR3 size: 16 residues. Germline V gene lookup returns CDR1 MDHEN and CDR2 SYDVKM. Trimming took off 4 bases at V and 0 bases at J, with 14 bases between the two ends. The CDR3 region has the DNA TGTGCCAGCAGTTCTCCGCCGGGACTCAGCACAGATACGCAGTATTTT. Its translation: CASSSPPGLSTDTQYF.

This clonotype came up many times. This chain links TRBV27 with TRBJ1-2, with 7 bases lining up with TRBD1. CDR1 MNHEY and CDR2 SMNVEV come from the germline V gene (reference sequence). V gave up 6 bases and J gave up 8 bases; unmatched junction bases: 9. This CDR3 is 13 amino acids long. CDR3 in DNA: TGTGCCAGCAGCGTCGGACAGGCGGGAGGCTACACCTTC. Encoded protein: CASSVGQAGGYTF.

The chain joins TRBV3-1 to TRBJ1-6; perhaps TRBD1 as D (5 bases). This CDR3 contains 14 residues. The germline V and J ends were trimmed by 1 base and 6 bases, with 7 bases remaining between them. Germline values: CDR1 LGHDT, CDR2 YNNKEL (reference sequence). The CDR3 sequence: CASSQGRVNSPLHF. CDR3 nucleotides: TGTGCCAGCAGCCAAGGCAGGGTTAATTCACCCCTCCACTTT.

This clonotype was seen more than once but under ten times. V usage is TRBV3-1 and J usage is TRBJ2-1, with D tentatively TRBD1 or TRBD2 (5 bases each). Germline V CDR1 and CDR2: LGHDT, YNNKEL (reference sequence). The CDR3 covers 14 residues. Trimming shortened V by 4 bases and J by 4 bases, and 11 bases separated the two germline ends. The CDR3 is CASSPGASYNEQFF. CDR3 nucleotide sequence: TGTGCCAGCAGCCCCGGGGCCTCTTACAATGAGCAGTTCTTC.

At least ten counts were recorded for this clonotype. The rearrangement uses TRBV28 and TRBJ2-1, with 8 bases aligning to TRBD2. CDR1 is MDHEN and CDR2 is SYDVKM in the germline V gene. This CDR3 region has 15 residues. Germline trimming cut 6 bases from V and 8 bases from J; bases unmatched to any gene: 12. The CDR3 sequence: CASRRSGSSGYEQFF. CDR3 in DNA: TGTGCCAGCAGACGGAGCGGGAGTAGTGGATATGAGCAGTTCTTC.

This clonotype is a singleton in its sample. The chain has TRBV7-9 and TRBJ1-4; TRBD1 is a possible D gene (5 bases). The V end lost 6 bases, the J end lost 5 bases, and 10 bases lay between the germline ends. The CDR3 contains 13 residues. Looked up from germline, CDR1 is SEHNR and CDR2 is FQNEAQ (reference sequence). The CDR3 reads CASSTTVNEKLFF. The CDR3 DNA follows: TGTGCCAGCAGTACGACAGTAAATGAAAAACTGTTTTTT.

This chain connects TRBV6-2 or TRBV6-3 to TRBJ1-2, with D tentatively TRBD1 (6 bases). The CDR3 extends over 14 amino acids. Trimming pared 6 bases from V and 5 bases from J, leaving 16 bases between. Germline-derived CDR1 and CDR2 are MNHEY and SVGEGT. The CDR3 loop reads CASSKDSFGYGYTF. The CDR3 DNA reads as TGTGCCAGCAGCAAGGACAGTTTCGGGTATGGCTACACCTTC.

In its sample, this clonotype was seen many times. The rearrangement uses TRBV19 and TRBJ2-7; maybe TRBD2 (6 bases). In germline, CDR1 is LNHDA, CDR2 SQIVND (reference sequence). The CDR3 contains 15 residues. Trimming pared 3 bases from V and 8 bases from J, leaving 20 bases between. The CDR3 protein is CASSMTPLWDSKQYF. DNA for the CDR3: TGTGCCAGTAGTATGACACCTCTGTGGGACTCCAAGCAGTACTTC. The full variable domain, in which reference TRBV19 and TRBJ2-7 provide the parts outside the CDR3, is DGGITQSPKYLFRKEGQNVTLSCEQNLNHDAMYWYRQDPGQGLRLIYYSQIVNDFQKGDIAEGYSVSREKKESFPLTVTSAQKNPTAFYLCASSMTPLWDSKQYFGPGTRLTVT.

The V and J genes are TRBV5-1 and TRBJ2-5; D not certain. Germline assignment: CDR1 SGHRS and CDR2 YFSETQ. The CDR3 sequence is 15 residues long. The V gene lost 0 bases and the J gene lost 1 base, with 10 bases spanning the gap. The CDR3 DNA sequence: TGCGCCAGCAGCTTGGCGGGCTACTTCCAAGAGACCCAGTACTTC. Translation gives CASSLAGYFQETQYF.

The chain links TRBV18 to TRBJ2-3; 7 bases align to TRBD2. There are 16 residues in the CDR3. The V gene end was trimmed by 8 bases and the J gene end by 4 bases; junction bases not matched to a gene: 15. Germline CDR1 and CDR2: KGHSH and LQKENI. The CDR3 here is CASGTPTSLSSDTQYF. CDR3 DNA: TGTGCCAGCGGTACCCCGACTAGCTTGAGCTCAGATACGCAGTATTTT.

This clonotype appeared many times. The chain uses TRBV28 and TRBJ1-3; D remains ambiguous. The V gene lost 6 bases and the J gene lost 0 bases, with 15 bases spanning the gap. CDR3 length: 16 amino acids. Germline assignment: CDR1 MDHEN and CDR2 SYDVKM. The CDR3 bases are TGTGCCAGCAGCTCCCCGGAAGCCGGCTCTGGAAACACCATATATTTT. Its protein is CASSSPEAGSGNTIYF.

This clonotype has more than one count but fewer than ten. This chain links TRBV28 with TRBJ1-1; TRBD1 aligns across 8 bases. This CDR3 has 14 residues. CDR1 is MDHEN, CDR2 SYDVKM, per germline. CDR3 nucleotide sequence: TGTGTTACGATATTAAGACAGGGGAAGACTGAAGCTTTCTTT. Its translation: CVTILRQGKTEAFF. Combining the CDR3 with reference TRBV28 and TRBJ1-1 gives the whole variable domain DVKVTQSSRYLVKRTGEKVFLECVQDMDHENMFWYRQDPGLGLRLIYFSYDVKMKEKGDIPEGYSVSREKKERFSLILESASTNQTSMYLCVTILRQGKTEAFFGQGTRLTVV.

The chain is built from TRBV6-1 and TRBJ2-7; 9 bases line up with TRBD1. Trimming took 6 bases from V and 2 from J; bases not matched to a gene: 11. The germline CDR1 and CDR2 sequences are MNHNS and SASEGT. The CDR3 is 16 residues long. The CDR3 region is CASSQGRTGVTYEQYF. The CDR3 DNA reads TGTGCCAGCAGCCAGGGGAGGACAGGGGTCACCTACGAGCAGTACTTC.

This clonotype has only a few counts. The CDR3 here is CSARSKREGREQYF. The CDR3 coding sequence is TGCAGTGCTAGGTCTAAGCGGGAGGGCCGCGAGCAGTACTTC. The V and J genes are TRBV20-1 and TRBJ2-7; TRBD2 matches 10 bases. CDR3 size: 14 residues. Germline-derived CDR1 and CDR2 are DFQATT and SNEGSKA (reference sequence). J was trimmed by 6 bases and V by 3 bases; bases with no gene match: 8.

This clonotype was recorded a few times. V usage is TRBV5-8 and J usage is TRBJ2-5, with D maybe TRBD1 (5 bases). Germline V gives CDR1 SGHTS, CDR2 YDEGEE. Trimming removed 0 bases at V and 3 bases at J, with 15 bases between. The CDR3 runs to 16 residues. CDR3 in DNA: TGTGCCAGCAGCTTGGCCGTAATCGTAGGGGAAGAGACCCAGTACTTC. Amino acids: CASSLAVIVGEETQYF. The variable domain in full, with the rest retrieved from reference TRBV5-8 and TRBJ2-5, is EAGVTQSPTHLIKTRGQQATLRCSPISGHTSVYWYQQALGLGLQFLLWYDEGEERNRGNFPPRFSGRQFPNYSSELNVNALELEDSALYLCASSLAVIVGEETQYFGPGTRLLVL.

CDR3 DNA sequence: TGTGCCAGCAGCCCGTCCCCTCGTGGTGCCTACGAGCAGTACTTC. It specifies CASSPSPRGAYEQYF. The rearrangement joins TRBV7-2 to TRBJ2-7; D gene unclear. This CDR3 spans 15 amino acids. V lost 5 bases and J 2 bases, leaving 16 bases between the germline ends. Germline V CDR1 and CDR2: SGHTA, FQGNSA.

This clonotype was seen more than once but under ten times. The CDR3 region is CASSYSSGGVGEQYF. The CDR3 region has the DNA TGTGCCAGCAGTTACTCGTCAGGGGGCGTGGGCGAGCAGTACTTC. V gene TRBV6-5 combines with J gene TRBJ2-7; 8 nucleotides match TRBD1. The J segment lost 6 bases and the V segment lost 0 bases, leaving 7 bases of the junction unmatched. This CDR3 contains 15 residues. Germline V gene data show CDR1 as MNHEY and CDR2 as SVGAGI.

This clonotype was counted many times. V is TRBV30 and J is TRBJ2-7, with a weak D call TRBD2 (6 bases). The CDR3 runs to 13 residues. The germline CDR1 and CDR2 sequences are GTSNPN and SVGIG (reference sequence). The V gene lost 2 bases and the J gene lost 2 bases, with 10 bases spanning the gap. CDR3 DNA: TGTGCCTGGAGTCGTAGCGGCACCTACGAGCAGTACTTC. Amino acid sequence: CAWSRSGTYEQYF. Complete variable domain (other parts from reference TRBV30 and TRBJ2-7): SQTIHQWPATLVQPVGSPLSLECTVEGTSNPNLYWYRQAAGRGLQLLFYSVGIGQISSEVPQNLSASRPQDRQFILSSKKLLLSDSGFYLCAWSRSGTYEQYFGPGTRLTVT.

This chain links TRBV28 with TRBJ1-3, with D perhaps TRBD1 (5 bases). CDR1 is MDHEN and CDR2 is SYDVKM in the germline V gene. Between the trimmed V and J ends, which lost 2 bases and 0 bases, there was a span of 14 bases. CDR3 length: 17 amino acids. The chain's CDR3 is CASSLTGVGASGNTIYF. The CDR3 DNA sequence: TGTGCCAGCAGTTTAACGGGGGTAGGAGCCTCTGGAAACACCATATATTTT.

This clonotype showed up many times. This rearrangement joins TRBV7-9 to TRBJ1-4; D uncertain. V was clipped by 5 bases and J by 4 bases, with 8 bases between them. Germline CDR1 and CDR2: SEHNR and FQNEAQ (reference sequence). The CDR3 extends over 13 amino acids. In DNA form, the CDR3 reads TGTGCCAGCAGCGCGGCCGTTAATGAAAAACTGTTTTTT. Its translation is CASSAAVNEKLFF. The full variable domain, completed using reference TRBV7-9 and TRBJ1-4, is DTGVSQNPRHKITKRGQNVTFRCDPISEHNRLYWYRQTLGQGPEFLTYFQNEAQLEKSRLLSDRFSAERPKGSFSTLEIQRTEQGDSAMYLCASSAAVNEKLFFGSGTQLSVL.

This clonotype was observed at least ten times. This chain uses TRBV7-2 with TRBJ2-5; TRBD2 aligns across 13 bases. The CDR3 length is 15 residues. The J segment lost 9 bases and the V segment lost 1 base, leaving 5 bases of the junction unmatched. Germline loops: CDR1 SGHTA, CDR2 FQGNSA. The CDR3 loop is CASSLGTSGSRAQYF. The CDR3 nucleotides are TGTGCCAGCAGCTTAGGGACTAGCGGGAGTAGGGCCCAGTACTTC.

In this sample, this clonotype turned up many times. The chain has TRBV19 and TRBJ1-1; D is ambiguous. The CDR3 totals 14 residues. The germline CDR1 and CDR2 sequences are LNHDA and SQIVND (reference sequence). Between the trimmed V and J ends, which lost 3 bases and 1 base, there was a span of 9 bases. CDR3 sequence: CASSIDGKNTEAFF. The CDR3 DNA sequence: TGTGCCAGTAGTATCGATGGGAAGAACACTGAAGCTTTCTTT.

This clonotype has a count of ten or more. The chain is built from TRBV12-5 and TRBJ1-5, with TRBD1 identical over 10 bases. The J segment lost 2 bases and the V segment lost 2 bases, leaving 12 bases of the junction unmatched. This CDR3 contains 19 residues. Per germline, CDR1 LGHNT and CDR2 FRNRAP. Here the CDR3 reads CASGLPRLRDRGRNQPQHF. CDR3 sequence (DNA): TGTGCTAGTGGTTTGCCTCGACTCCGGGACAGGGGACGCAATCAGCCCCAGCATTTT.

Comments on this clonotype: Mismatch with germline at one junction end may stem from a read error. This chain joins TRBV19 and TRBJ1-1, with D maybe TRBD1 (5 bases). The CDR3 covers 18 residues. Germline values: CDR1 LNHDA, CDR2 SQIVND (reference sequence). This CDR3 reads CASSTHRDPSTANAEAFF. In nucleotides, the CDR3 is TGTGCCAGTAGTACACACCGGGACCCGTCTACAGCGAACGCTGAAGCTTTCTTT.